The 24 T cell receptor beta chains below were found in one sample sequenced in a study of cytomegalovirus exposure and HLA in healthy donors. The protocol was immunoSEQ multiplex PCR, while the TCRdb copy is restricted to in-frame clones and leaves out a portion. The repertoire includes hundreds of thousands of clones, over 65% of them detected once, and roughly 5.4% sits in the top ten. The material sequenced was PBMCs. Receptors originate from a woman between 18 and 29 years old in good health and CMV-seronegative.

The J gene is TRBJ1-3, the V gene TRBV29-1; no clear D. Deletions cut 2 bases from V and 4 bases from J, with 15 bases between. The length of the CDR3 is 15 residues. In germline, CDR1 is SQVTM, CDR2 ANQGSEA. CDR3 protein: CSVEYAGPTGNTIYF. The CDR3 coding sequence is TGCAGCGTTGAATATGCGGGCCCAACAGGAAACACCATATATTTT.

The chain has TRBV27 and TRBJ1-2, with D possibly matching TRBD1 (5 bases). Trimming cost V 0 bases and J 2 bases, with 13 bases left between them. The CDR3 loop spans 16 amino acids. CDR1 and CDR2 (germline): MNHEY, SMNVEV (reference sequence). CDR3 nucleotide sequence: TGTGCCAGCAGTTTATCTGGGACGGCACGAAACTATGGCTACACCTTC. Translated: CASSLSGTARNYGYTF.

This clone is medium-sized (0.01 to 0.1%). The chain uses TRBV7-8 and TRBJ1-2; D may be TRBD1 (6 bases). This CDR3 spans 15 amino acids. Germline CDR1 is SGHVS and CDR2 is FQNEAQ. Trimming removed 3 bases at V and 8 bases at J, with 19 bases between. The CDR3 reads CASSFSGQRGGGYTF. As DNA, the CDR3 is TGTGCCAGCAGCTTTTCCGGACAGCGGGGAGGAGGCTACACCTTC.

The gene calls are TRBV11-3 and TRBJ1-1; D not resolved. Trimming left V 4 bases short and J 6 bases short, with 12 bases between. The V gene's germline CDR1 is SGHNT and CDR2 YENEEA. CDR3 size: 13 residues. This CDR3 reads CASSSSPRSEAFF. The CDR3 nucleotides read TGTGCCAGCAGCTCTTCCCCGAGATCTGAAGCTTTCTTT.

The chain has TRBV6-1 and TRBJ1-2; TRBD1 might be the D (5 bases). Germline-derived CDR1 and CDR2 are MNHNS and SASEGT. V lost 0 bases, J lost 5 bases, and 13 bases lay in between. The CDR3 loop spans 15 amino acids. This CDR3 reads CASSEADTAYYGYTF. The CDR3 nucleotides are TGTGCCAGCAGTGAAGCGGACACTGCCTATTATGGCTACACCTTC.

This chain uses TRBV19 with TRBJ1-3; D is undetermined. This CDR3 region has 14 residues. Germline V lookup: CDR1 LNHDA, CDR2 SQIVND (reference sequence). Trimming removed 8 bases at V and 0 bases at J, with 11 bases between. The CDR3: CASGRRGSGNTIYF. CDR3 bases: TGTGCCAGTGGCAGGCGGGGCTCTGGAAACACCATATATTTT.

This chain connects TRBV21-1 to TRBJ2-7. TRBV21-1 is listed as a pseudogene. This CDR3 region has 15 residues. In nucleotides, the CDR3 is TGTGCCAGCAGCAAACGGGCCATGAGCTCCTACGAGCAGTACTTC. This encodes CASSKRAMSSYEQYF.

V is TRBV9 and J is TRBJ1-2; TRBD1 is a possible D gene (6 bases). In germline, CDR1 is SGDLS, CDR2 YYNGEE. This CDR3 has 15 amino acids. The V end was cut by 0 bases, the J end by 3 bases, with 12 bases between. The CDR3 bases are TGTGCCAGCAGCGTAGGCGGAGGGGGTCACTATGGCTACACCTTC. It translates to CASSVGGGGHYGYTF.

The chain recombines TRBV10-3 with TRBJ1-5; D ambiguous. This CDR3 is built from 14 residues. CDR1 and CDR2 (germline): ENHRY, SYGVKD. Trimming stripped 10 bases from V and 2 bases from J, with 15 bases between. The CDR3 nucleotides are TGTGCCACCAACCCCGGATTTGGCAATCAGCCCCAGCATTTT. This encodes CATNPGFGNQPQHF.

The chain has TRBV6-1 and TRBJ1-5; a possible D gene is TRBD1 (5 bases). The germline gives CDR1 MNHNS, CDR2 SASEGT. This CDR3 has 14 amino acids. The V end was cut by 2 bases, the J end by 7 bases, with 12 bases between. CDR3 in amino acids: CASSESRGLQPQHF. In DNA form, the CDR3 reads TGTGCCAGCAGTGAATCGAGGGGCCTCCAGCCCCAGCATTTT.

V gene TRBV6-1 combines with J gene TRBJ2-2; D ambiguous. The germline V gene encodes CDR1 MNHNS and CDR2 SASEGT. V was trimmed by 6 bases and J by 7 bases, leaving 12 bases between them. The CDR3 is made up of 13 amino acids. The CDR3 nucleotides are TGTGCCAGCAGCGAAACCGGTTACGGGGAGCTGTTTTTT. Translating it yields CASSETGYGELFF.

The J gene is TRBJ1-5, the V gene TRBV30; TRBD1 might be the D (6 bases). CDR1 and CDR2 (germline): GTSNPN, SVGIG (reference sequence). CDR3 length: 14 residues. The ends were cut back, 2 bases at V and 6 bases at J, with 14 bases in the middle. The CDR3 spells CAWSRAGAGQPQHF. Here the CDR3 DNA reads TGTGCCTGGAGTCGGGCAGGGGCCGGTCAGCCCCAGCATTTT.

The chain recombines TRBV19 with TRBJ2-5; D is unclear. Germline lookup yields CDR1 LNHDA and CDR2 SQIVND (reference sequence). CDR3 size: 13 residues. Trimming pared 0 bases from V and 1 base from J, leaving 3 bases between. The chain's CDR3 is CASSIDIQETQYF. CDR3 coding DNA: TGTGCCAGTAGTATAGACATCCAAGAGACCCAGTACTTC.

The chain carries TRBV5-4 and TRBJ2-5, with 8 bases that match TRBD2. This CDR3 region has 16 residues. Trimming at V came to 0 bases and at J to 2 bases, leaving 6 bases not matched to a gene. The germline V gene encodes CDR1 SGHNT and CDR2 YYREEE (reference sequence). CDR3 sequence (DNA): TGTGCCAGCAGCTTGGTGCCTAGCGGGCTTCAAGAGACCCAGTACTTC. Protein sequence: CASSLVPSGLQETQYF. Combining the CDR3 with reference TRBV5-4 and TRBJ2-5 gives the whole variable domain ETGVTQSPTHLIKTRGQQVTLRCSSQSGHNTVSWYQQALGQGPQFIFQYYREEENGRGNFPPRFSGLQFPNYSSELNVNALELDDSALYLCASSLVPSGLQETQYFGPGTRLLVL.

The chain has TRBV2 and TRBJ2-1; the D gene is possibly TRBD2 (6 bases). This CDR3 has 13 amino acids. CDR1 and CDR2 from the germline V gene are SNHLY and FYNNEI. Trimming cost V 3 bases and J 8 bases, with 11 bases left between them. The CDR3 bases are TGTGCCAGCAGTGAGGCGGGGACGGATGAGCAGTTCTTC. Protein sequence: CASSEAGTDEQFF.

The chain employs TRBV6-5 and TRBJ1-6; possible D gene TRBD1, 5 bases. There are 16 residues in the CDR3. Germline CDR1 MNHEY, CDR2 SVGAGI. V lost 2 bases to trimming and J lost 2 bases, with 10 bases between them. The CDR3, as DNA: TGTGCCAGCAGTTACACGGGGACTACCTATAATTCACCCCTCCACTTT. This gives the protein CASSYTGTTYNSPLHF.

This clone was seen a few times. The chain has TRBV21-1 and TRBJ1-5; TRBD1, as called in the table, went unchecked against the DNA. TRBV21-1 counts as a pseudogene. The CDR3 is made up of 17 amino acids. The CDR3 DNA is TGTGCCAGCAGCAAAGCCGGGACAGCTAATAGCAATCAGCCCCAGCATTTT. Its translation is CASSKAGTANSNQPQHF.

The rearrangement links TRBV6-5 to TRBJ2-1; 10 nucleotides line up with TRBD2. The CDR3 contains 15 residues. Germline V gene sequence: CDR1 MNHEY, CDR2 SVGAGI. The junction had 2 bases not matched to a gene; V was cut back by 5 bases and J by 1 base. The CDR3 sequence is CASSRAGGSYNEQFF. The CDR3 DNA is TGTGCCAGCAGTCGAGCGGGGGGGTCCTACAATGAGCAGTTCTTC.

V is TRBV20-1 and J is TRBJ2-3; D remains unclear. Germline assignment: CDR1 DFQATT and CDR2 SNEGSKA (reference sequence). The CDR3 runs to 11 residues. Trimming cost V 1 base and J 6 bases, with 5 bases left between them. The CDR3 loop is CSARVMDTQYF. CDR3 nucleotide sequence: TGCAGTGCTAGAGTAATGGATACGCAGTATTTT.

V gene TRBV9 combines with J gene TRBJ2-3; 11 positions match TRBD2. The junction had 5 bases not matched to a gene; V was cut back by 3 bases and J by 2 bases. CDR3 length: 16 amino acids. Germline V CDR1 and CDR2: SGDLS, YYNGEE. The CDR3 nucleotides read TGTGCCAGCAGCGATAGCGGGGGGGGCCTCACAGATACGCAGTATTTT. Residues: CASSDSGGGLTDTQYF. The variable domain in full, completed from reference TRBV9 and TRBJ2-3, reads DSGVTQTPKHLITATGQRVTLRCSPRSGDLSVYWYQQSLDQGLQFLIQYYNGEERAKGNILERFSAQQFPDLHSELNLSSLELGDSALYFCASSDSGGGLTDTQYFGPGTRLTVL.

This clone was recorded only once. The chain couples TRBV11-3 to TRBJ2-2, with D hard to call. Deletions cut 3 bases from V and 0 bases from J, with 11 bases between. There are 16 residues in the CDR3. CDR1 and CDR2 (germline): SGHNT, YENEEA. The CDR3 DNA follows: TGTGCCAGCAGCTTCACGAACAGCGCGAACACCGGGGAGCTGTTTTTT. This translates into CASSFTNSANTGELFF.

This clone came up a few times. The chain carries TRBV7-3 and TRBJ1-4; perhaps TRBD1 as D (5 bases). Trimming pared 0 bases from V and 2 bases from J, leaving 7 bases between. Per the germline V gene, CDR1 is SGHTA and CDR2 is FQGTGA. The CDR3 totals 15 residues. CDR3 DNA: TGTGCCAGCAGCTTAACTAGGGGTACTAATGAAAAACTGTTTTTT. This sequence encodes CASSLTRGTNEKLFF.

The sample holds one count of this clone. V and J are TRBV7-3 and TRBJ1-5, with TRBD1 matching 10 bases. This CDR3 has 18 residues. The V gene end was trimmed by 4 bases and the J gene end by 5 bases; junction bases not matched to a gene: 14. CDR1 and CDR2 (germline): SGHTA, FQGTGA. CDR3 DNA sequence: TGTGCCAGCAGCTGCGGGACAGGGGAAAGGTGTTGGGATCAGCCCCAGCATTTT. Its translation: CASSCGTGERCWDQPQHF.

The rearrangement uses TRBV5-1 and TRBJ2-7, with 8 positions matching TRBD2. J gave up 3 bases and V 0 bases, and 5 bases lay outside the gene matches. The germline V gene has CDR1 SGHRS and CDR2 YFSETQ. This CDR3 region has 15 residues. CDR3 sequence: CASSLELAEFYEQYF. For the CDR3, the DNA is TGCGCCAGCAGCTTGGAACTAGCGGAATTCTACGAGCAGTACTTC.